This T cell receptor (beta chain) was found in a study of blood T cell repertoires in COVID-19. For the study at large: Collection of acute and convalescent COVID-19 samples took place in the United States, Italy and Spain. PBMCs, B-cell-depleted T cells, or T cells provided the cDNA or gDNA that made up the material.

Authors' processing steps: Amplification with reference gene primers provided the estimates of nucleated cell counts. Generated by immunoSEQ multiplex PCR, the TCRdb table keeps only in-frame clones and is missing some. V and J calls and clone size are copied from that table; D and trimming were computed from the DNA. The sample shows more than 300,000 clones, around 88% of them seen only once. Germline V gene sequence: CDR1 SGHRS, CDR2 YFSETQ. This CDR3 is built from 19 residues. V lost 2 bases to trimming and J lost 0 bases; unmatched junction nucleotides: 12. The clonotype originates from a woman aged 45 to 65 with acute or convalescent COVID-19. The chain is built from TRBV5-1 and TRBJ2-1; 9 bases are a match to TRBD1. Material: peripheral blood. CDR3 region: CASSFRPGTGSSSYNEQFF. The CDR3 DNA sequence: TGCGCCAGCAGCTTTCGTCCCGGGACAGGGTCAAGCTCCTACAATGAGCAGTTCTTC. Using reference TRBV5-1 and TRBJ2-1 for the parts outside the CDR3, the full variable domain is KAGVTQTPRYLIKTRGQQVTLSCSPISGHRSVSWYQQTPGQGLQFLFEYFSETQRNKGNFPGRFSGRQFSNSRSEMNVSTLELGDSALYLCASSFRPGTGSSSYNEQFFGPGTRLTVL.